This T cell receptor (beta chain) came from a study of T cells in Graves' hyperthyroidism and ophthalmopathy. CDR1 is LGHNA, CDR2 YNFKEQ, per germline. V gave up 0 bases and J gave up 5 bases, with 8 bases separating them. This CDR3 is 13 amino acids long. There were TCR beta CDR3 regions amplified from RNA transcripts. With the HTBI primer set, the TCR CDR3 went through a first round of RT-PCR. TCRdb passed the multiplex PCR reads through MiXCR, listing each CDR3 protein once. The repertoire holds 530,000 or so distinct CDR3 sequences, with 15% to 20% as singletons. Regarding the study as a whole: A model using 13 V-J features told ophthalmopathy apart from stable hyperthyroidism.

Ophthalmopathy patients all had a Clinical Activity Score of at least 3, a NOSPECS grade of at least 4 and disease under 3 months old. Uncontrolled infections, other autoimmune diseases, pregnancy or lactation led to exclusion of patients. This clonotype was seen more than once but under ten times. Its antigen is not known. The specimen sequenced was blood. The J gene is TRBJ2-7, the V gene TRBV4-2, with a possible D match to TRBD2 (5 bases). The TCR originated in a woman between 18 and 29 years old with Graves' ophthalmopathy. The CDR3 region is CASSQEEGDEQYF. The DNA of the CDR3 is TGTGCCAGCAGCCAAGAAGAGGGAGACGAGCAGTACTTC.